This T cell receptor beta chain was recovered during a study of cytomegalovirus exposure and HLA in healthy donors. General observations from the study: In vitro assays verified that three CMV-associated chains recognized CMV antigens specifically. There was a cluster of highly shared sequence variants that was likely a sequencing artifact.

CDR1 is SNHLY and CDR2 is FYNNEI in the germline V gene. The germline V and J ends were trimmed by 8 bases and 1 base, with 14 bases remaining between them. There are 14 residues in the CDR3. Concerning this clone itself: Its matching antigen is unknown.

The primer mix had 60 Vbeta and 13 Jbeta primers. Original processing methods: Per a later analysis, the number of unique TCR beta chains was about 78 million, of which some 9.9 million were shared. Only in-frame clones appear in the TCRdb table, and some are missing; sequencing was by immunoSEQ multiplex PCR. V and J calls plus clone size are reproduced from that table; the DNA served to infer D and trimming. In the table there are about 180,000 clones, roughly 79% of which are singletons. The chain has TRBV2 and TRBJ1-1; unclear D gene. The sequence was collected from a man aged 35-49 years in good health and CMV-seropositive. Material: PBMCs. CDR3 region: CASSRALANTEAFF. CDR3 nucleotides: TGTGCCAGCTCACGGGCCCTAGCGAACACTGAAGCTTTCTTT.